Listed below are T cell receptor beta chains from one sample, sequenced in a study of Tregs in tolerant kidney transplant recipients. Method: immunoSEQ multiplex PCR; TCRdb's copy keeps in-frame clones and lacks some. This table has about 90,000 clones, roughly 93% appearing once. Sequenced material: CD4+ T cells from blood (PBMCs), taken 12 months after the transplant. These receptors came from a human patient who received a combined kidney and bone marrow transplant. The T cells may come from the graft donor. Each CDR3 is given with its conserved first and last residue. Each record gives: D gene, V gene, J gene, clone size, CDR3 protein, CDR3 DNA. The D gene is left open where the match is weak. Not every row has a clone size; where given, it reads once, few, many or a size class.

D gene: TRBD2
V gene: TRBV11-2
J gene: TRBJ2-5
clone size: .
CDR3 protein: CASSLSGRGQTQYF
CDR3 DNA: TGTGCCAGCAGCTTAAGCGGGAGGGGTCAGACCCAGTACTTC

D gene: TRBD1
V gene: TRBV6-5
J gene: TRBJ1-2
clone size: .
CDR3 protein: CASSYSRGHGYTF
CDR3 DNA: TGTGCCAGCAGTTATAGCAGGGGGCATGGCTACACCTTC

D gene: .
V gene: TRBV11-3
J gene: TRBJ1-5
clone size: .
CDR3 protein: CASSIEDWKNQPQHF
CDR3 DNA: TGTGCCAGCAGCATCGAGGACTGGAAAAATCAGCCCCAGCATTTT

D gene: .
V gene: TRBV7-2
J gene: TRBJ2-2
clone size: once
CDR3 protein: CASSRDWNTGELFF
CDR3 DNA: TGTGCCAGCAGCCGGGACTGGAACACCGGGGAGCTGTTTTTT

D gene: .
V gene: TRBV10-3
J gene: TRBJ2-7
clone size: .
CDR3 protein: CAIGGTATYEQYF
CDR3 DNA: TGTGCCATCGGGGGGACTGCAACCTACGAGCAGTACTTC

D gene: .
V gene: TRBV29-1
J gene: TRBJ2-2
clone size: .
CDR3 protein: CSVALSNTGELFF
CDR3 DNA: TGCAGCGTTGCACTTTCGAACACCGGGGAGCTGTTTTTT

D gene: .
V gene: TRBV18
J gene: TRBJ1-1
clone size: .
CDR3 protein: CASSKGRDFDTEAFF
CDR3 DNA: TGTGCCAGCTCCAAGGGGCGGGACTTCGACACTGAAGCTTTCTTT

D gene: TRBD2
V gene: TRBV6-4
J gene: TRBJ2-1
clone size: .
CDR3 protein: CASSESSGPYNEQFF
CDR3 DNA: TGTGCCAGCAGTGAATCTAGCGGCCCCTACAATGAGCAGTTCTTC

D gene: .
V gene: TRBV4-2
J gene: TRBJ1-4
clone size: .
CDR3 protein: CASSQDWGVGGNEKLFF
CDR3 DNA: TGTGCCAGCAGCCAAGATTGGGGAGTGGGTGGGAATGAAAAACTGTTTTTT

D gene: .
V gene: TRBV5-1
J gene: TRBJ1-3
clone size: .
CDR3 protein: CASSFAGTDTIYF
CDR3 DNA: TGCGCCAGCAGCTTTGCGGGGACGGACACCATATATTTT

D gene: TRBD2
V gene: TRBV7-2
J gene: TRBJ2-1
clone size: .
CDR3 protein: CASSLVSGSRNEQFF
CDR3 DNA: TGTGCCAGCAGCTTAGTCAGCGGGAGTAGGAATGAGCAGTTCTTC

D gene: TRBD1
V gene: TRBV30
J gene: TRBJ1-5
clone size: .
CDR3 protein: CAWSQGEFNQPQHF
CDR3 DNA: TGTGCCTGGAGTCAGGGGGAGTTCAATCAGCCCCAGCATTTT

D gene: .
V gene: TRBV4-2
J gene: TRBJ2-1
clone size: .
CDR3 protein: CASSQVAYYNEQFF
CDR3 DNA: TGTGCCAGCAGCCAGGTTGCCTACTACAATGAGCAGTTCTTC

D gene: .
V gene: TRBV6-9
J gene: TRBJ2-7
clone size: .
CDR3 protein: CASSSGHCYEQYF
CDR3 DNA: TGTGCCAGCAGTTCCGGACATTGCTACGAGCAGTACTTC

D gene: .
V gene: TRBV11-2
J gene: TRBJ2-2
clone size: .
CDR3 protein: CASSFVRGLGTGELFF
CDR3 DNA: TGTGCCAGCAGCTTCGTTAGGGGCCTCGGGACCGGGGAGCTGTTTTTT

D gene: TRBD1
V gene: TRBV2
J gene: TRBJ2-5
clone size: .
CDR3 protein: CASSTDRAETQYF
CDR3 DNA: TGTGCCAGCAGCACCGACAGGGCCGAGACCCAGTACTTC

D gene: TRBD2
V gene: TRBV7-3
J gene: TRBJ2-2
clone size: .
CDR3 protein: CASSFGSSGSGSGELFF
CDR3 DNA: TGTGCCAGCAGCTTTGGGTCTAGCGGGAGCGGCAGCGGGGAGCTGTTTTTT

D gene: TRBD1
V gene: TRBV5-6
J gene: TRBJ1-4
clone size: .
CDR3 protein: CASSPGQGYEKLFF
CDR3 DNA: TGTGCCAGCAGCCCGGGACAGGGATACGAAAAACTGTTTTTT

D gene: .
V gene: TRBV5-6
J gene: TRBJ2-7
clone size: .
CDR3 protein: CASSSGMGYEQYF
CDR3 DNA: TGTGCCAGCAGCTCCGGGATGGGGTACGAGCAGTACTTC